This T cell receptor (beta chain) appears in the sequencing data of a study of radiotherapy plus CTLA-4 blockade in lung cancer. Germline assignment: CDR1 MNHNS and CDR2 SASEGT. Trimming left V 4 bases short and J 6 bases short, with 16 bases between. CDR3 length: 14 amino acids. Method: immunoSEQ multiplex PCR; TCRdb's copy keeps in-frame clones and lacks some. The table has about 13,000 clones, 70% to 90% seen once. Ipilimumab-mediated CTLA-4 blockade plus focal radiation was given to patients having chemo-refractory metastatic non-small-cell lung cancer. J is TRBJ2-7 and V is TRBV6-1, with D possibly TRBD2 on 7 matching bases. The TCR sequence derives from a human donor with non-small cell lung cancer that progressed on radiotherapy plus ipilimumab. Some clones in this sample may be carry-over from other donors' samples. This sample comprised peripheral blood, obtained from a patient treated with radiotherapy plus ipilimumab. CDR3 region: CASSVTGGNSEQYF. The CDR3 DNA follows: TGTGCCAGCAGTGTCACGGGGGGCAATAGCGAGCAGTACTTC.